This TCR beta chain stems from a study of beta chain features in type 1 diabetes. Study results and caveats: A greater similarity of naive, central memory and Treg TCRB repertoires was seen among patients than among healthy donors. Type 1 diabetes patients had TCRB CDR3s that were shorter (moderately but significantly so) in all four CD4+ subsets.

Concerning this clone itself: Its specificity is not known.

V lost 0 bases and J 5 bases, leaving 15 bases between the germline ends. The V gene's germline CDR1 is SGHRS and CDR2 YFSETQ. The CDR3 is 15 residues long. The entirety of the isolated RNA underwent reverse transcription, so expressed TCRB transcripts were sequenced. Only in-frame clones appear in the TCRdb table, and some are missing; sequencing was by immunoSEQ multiplex PCR. The table shows some 700,000 clones, with 13% occurring only once. Each of the sorted populations had a purity greater than 98%. The genes are TRBV5-1 and TRBJ2-7; D is perhaps TRBD1 (6 bases). This TCR was sampled from a man aged 18 to 35 with type 1 diabetes. The specimen was naive CD4+ T cells from blood. In nucleotides, the CDR3 is TGCGCCAGCAGCTTGGCCCCAGGGGTGATCGACGAGCAGTACTTC. Its protein is CASSLAPGVIDEQYF.